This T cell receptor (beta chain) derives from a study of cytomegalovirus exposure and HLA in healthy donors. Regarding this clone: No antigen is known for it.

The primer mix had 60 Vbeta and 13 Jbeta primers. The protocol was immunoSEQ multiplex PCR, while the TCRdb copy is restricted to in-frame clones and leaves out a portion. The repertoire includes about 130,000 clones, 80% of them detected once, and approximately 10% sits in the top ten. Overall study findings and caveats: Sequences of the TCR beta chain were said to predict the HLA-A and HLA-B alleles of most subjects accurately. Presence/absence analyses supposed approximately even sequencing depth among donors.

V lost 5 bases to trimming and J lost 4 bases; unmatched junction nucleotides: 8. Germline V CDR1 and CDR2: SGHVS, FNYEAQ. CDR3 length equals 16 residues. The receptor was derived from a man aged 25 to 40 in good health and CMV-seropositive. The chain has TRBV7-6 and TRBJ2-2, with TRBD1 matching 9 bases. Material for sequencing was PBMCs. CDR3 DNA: TGTGCCAGCAGCGAACAGGGGGCGATTATCACCGGGGAGCTGTTTTTT. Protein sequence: CASSEQGAIITGELFF.